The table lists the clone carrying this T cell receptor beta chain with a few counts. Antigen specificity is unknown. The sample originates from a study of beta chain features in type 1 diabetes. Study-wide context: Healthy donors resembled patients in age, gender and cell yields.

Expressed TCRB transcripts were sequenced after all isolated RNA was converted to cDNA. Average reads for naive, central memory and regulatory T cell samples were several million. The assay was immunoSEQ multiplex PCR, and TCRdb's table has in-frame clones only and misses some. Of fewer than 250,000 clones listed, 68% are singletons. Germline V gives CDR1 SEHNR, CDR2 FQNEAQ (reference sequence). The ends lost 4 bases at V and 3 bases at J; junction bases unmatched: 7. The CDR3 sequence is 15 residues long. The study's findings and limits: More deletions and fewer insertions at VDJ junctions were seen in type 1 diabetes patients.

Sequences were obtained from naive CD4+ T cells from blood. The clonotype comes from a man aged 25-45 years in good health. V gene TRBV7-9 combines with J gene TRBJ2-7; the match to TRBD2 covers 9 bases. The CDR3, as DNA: TGTGCCAGCAGCTGGTTAGCGGGGGCGAACTACGAGCAGTACTTC. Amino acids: CASSWLAGANYEQYF.